The clone carrying this TCR beta chain has more than one count but fewer than ten. This sample was taken from a study of blood T cells in healthy people across ages. Study-level information: About one barcoded beta molecule was captured per two T cells (by template switching).

This CDR3 has 16 amino acids. V was clipped by 6 bases and J by 9 bases; unmatched bases: 12. With a J-beta primer mix and a sample-barcoded 5' primer, a second PCR ran 7 to 11 cycles. TCRdb used MiXCR to reprocess the 5' RACE reads, holding one entry per CDR3 protein. The sample contains some 880,000 distinct CDR3 sequences, under 40% of which appear only once. The chain joins TRBV12-3 or TRBV12-4 to TRBJ2-1; 12 nucleotides line up with TRBD2. This receptor was obtained from a man younger than 30 in good health. Input material: blood. CDR3 sequence: CASRPSGTSGWSEQFF. The CDR3 bases are TGTGCCAGCAGGCCCTCCGGGACTAGCGGGTGGAGTGAGCAGTTCTTC.